These 10 T cell receptor beta chains came from one sample sequenced in a study of blood T cells in healthy people across ages. It was with a sample-barcoded 5' primer and a J-beta primer mix that a second PCR of roughly 7 to 12 cycles was run. TCRdb fed the 5' RACE reads into MiXCR, producing one record per CDR3 protein. Here the sample spans 750,000 to 1,000,000 distinct CDR3 sequences, almost 30% being singletons. The data also belong to a second study, concerning T cells of mothers and their children.

Sequencing was carried out using blood. The origin of the receptors is a woman between 35 and 50 years old in good health.

A note on this clonotype: This could be a read error, since a much larger clone is one nucleotide away. The rearrangement joins TRBV28 to TRBJ1-6; D is undetermined. Germline loops: CDR1 MDHEN, CDR2 SYDVKM. V lost 2 bases to trimming and J lost 3 bases, with 23 bases between them. This CDR3 region has 20 residues. The CDR3 coding sequence is TGTGCCAGCAGTTTAACCTCCTATTCGTTGGGCCCGAACTATAATTCACCCCTCCACTTT. Its translation is CASSLTSYSLGPNYNSPLHF.

The sample holds a few counts of this clonotype. The chain has TRBV6-2 or TRBV6-3 and TRBJ1-1; D unresolved. Germline lookup yields CDR1 MNHEY and CDR2 SVGEGT. Trimming took 5 bases from V and 0 from J, leaving 16 bases between them. There are 16 residues in the CDR3. The CDR3: CASSPLAMVMNTEAFF. The CDR3 DNA reads TGTGCCAGCAGTCCACTCGCGATGGTGATGAACACTGAAGCTTTCTTT.

This clonotype was detected ten times or more. The chain uses TRBV7-2 and TRBJ2-1, with TRBD1 matching 8 bases. CDR1 is SGHTA and CDR2 is FQGNSA in the germline V gene. This CDR3 has 14 amino acids. V shed 2 bases, J shed 6 bases, and the junction held 3 bases outside the gene matches. The CDR3 DNA reads TGTGCCAGCAGCTTACTCACAGGGGGCAATGAGCAGTTCTTC. Protein: CASSLLTGGNEQFF.

This clonotype was seen many times. The chain couples TRBV20-1 to TRBJ1-5; no clear D. The length of the CDR3 is 12 residues. Germline V gene sequence: CDR1 DFQATT, CDR2 SNEGSKA (reference sequence). V shed 3 bases and J shed 7 bases, with 10 bases lying between them. CDR3 region: CSASRASQPQHF. CDR3 DNA: TGCAGTGCTAGTCGGGCCTCCCAGCCCCAGCATTTT.

This clonotype was recorded at least ten times. The chain couples TRBV20-1 to TRBJ2-1, with D unresolved. Per the germline V gene, CDR1 is DFQATT and CDR2 is SNEGSKA (reference sequence). The ends were cut back, 4 bases at V and 4 bases at J, with 8 bases in the middle. The CDR3 spans 12 residues. This chain's CDR3 is CSATGWYNEQFF. CDR3 DNA sequence: TGCAGTGCTACTGGTTGGTACAATGAGCAGTTCTTC.

This clonotype was picked up a small number of times. The CDR3 DNA reads TGTGCCAGCGGGCCGTCCGGGGCTAACTATGGCTACACCTTC. Its protein is CASGPSGANYGYTF. The chain is built from TRBV27 and TRBJ1-2; D is unresolved. The CDR3 is 14 residues long. The V gene's germline CDR1 is MNHEY and CDR2 SMNVEV (reference sequence). V lost 8 bases and J 0 bases, leaving 13 bases between the germline ends.

The J gene is TRBJ1-2, the V gene TRBV7-2, with D tentatively TRBD1 (6 bases). Germline V gene data show CDR1 as SGHTA and CDR2 as FQGNSA. Trimming shortened V by 0 bases and J by 5 bases, and 19 bases separated the two germline ends. This CDR3 contains 17 residues. CDR3 loop: CASSLAANRALRYGYTF. For the CDR3, the DNA is TGTGCCAGCAGCTTAGCCGCAAACAGGGCTCTCCGATATGGCTACACCTTC.

This clonotype was seen more than once but under ten times. A read error is possible here, since a much larger clone lies one base away. V is TRBV6-2 or TRBV6-3 and J is TRBJ2-5, with TRBD2 identical over 9 bases. The CDR3 loop spans 17 amino acids. CDR1 is MNHEY, CDR2 SVGEGT, per germline. For the CDR3, the DNA is TGTGCCATCAGTTACTCTCTAGCGGGGCTACCTCAAGAGACCCAGTACTTC. Protein product: CAISYSLAGLPQETQYF.

This clonotype was detected many times. This chain joins TRBV20-1 and TRBJ2-5; D may be TRBD1 (7 bases). Germline V gene data show CDR1 as DFQATT and CDR2 as SNEGSKA (reference sequence). The CDR3 has 15 amino acids. V lost 8 bases and J lost 2, with 21 bases in between. CDR3 residues: CSPKRQGGRQETQYF. For the CDR3, the DNA is TGCAGTCCTAAGAGACAGGGAGGTCGACAAGAGACCCAGTACTTC.

This clonotype was recorded a few times. The V call is TRBV10-3, the J call TRBJ2-1, with TRBD2 as a possible D gene (5 bases). The CDR3 sequence is 12 residues long. The germline gives CDR1 ENHRY, CDR2 SYGVKD. Trimming took 7 bases from V and 5 from J, leaving 9 bases between them. In nucleotides, the CDR3 is TGTGCCATCAACCCGGGAAACAATGAGCAGTTCTTC. Protein: CAINPGNNEQFF.